These T cell receptor beta chains were read from a single sample in a study of T cell changes during pregnancy in multiple sclerosis. Some clones are missing from TCRdb's copy, which holds only in-frame ones; the method was immunoSEQ multiplex PCR. The sample includes about 40,000 clones, roughly nine tenths of them seen just once. This specimen consisted of CD4+ T cells from peripheral blood mononuclear cells, obtained before pregnancy. These receptors all come from a female donor with multiple sclerosis, enrolled in a pregnancy study. Both conserved end residues are trimmed from each CDR3.

J | V | CDR3
TRBJ2-5 | TRBV5-1 | ASSEGQQTQY
TRBJ1-4 | TRBV6-4 | ASRLKGATSPYEKLF
TRBJ2-7 | TRBV19 | ASTKTALLGHEQY
TRBJ1-4 | TRBV7-6 | ASSLDPGQGVLF
TRBJ2-7 | TRBV19 | ASSRQGSEQY
TRBJ2-3 | TRBV19 | ASSIGLLTDTQY
TRBJ2-2 | TRBV19 | ASTQLAGTTGELF
TRBJ1-3 | TRBV15 | ATSSDSASGNTIY
TRBJ2-2 | TRBV6-6 | ASPAGDSNTGELF
TRBJ1-1 | TRBV6-4 | ASGSNSFTEAF
TRBJ2-3 | TRBV11-2 | ASSSWTGSTDTQY
TRBJ1-3 | TRBV7-6 | ASSLASGSVY
TRBJ2-1 | TRBV28 | ASSPPSTSGRRNEQF
TRBJ2-5 | TRBV10-1 | ASASRGRTADNPDRAWKTQY
TRBJ2-2 | TRBV6-5 | ASSRTGSSGELF
TRBJ2-7 | TRBV18 | ASSPTAGTGGHEQY
TRBJ2-3 | TRBV5-1 | ASSSSGRIIDTQY
TRBJ2-7 | TRBV28 | ASKGGGYEQY
TRBJ2-1 | TRBV5-1 | ASSLAEASYNEQF
TRBJ2-3 | TRBV9 | ASSPRDRGRPDTQY
TRBJ2-3 | TRBV9 | ASSVVAGGEDTQY
TRBJ1-1 | TRBV28 | ASGGLGAF
TRBJ2-7 | TRBV5-1 | ASSVRPGTRQHEQY
TRBJ1-1 | TRBV6-4 | ASRDTNSNTEAF
TRBJ2-3 | TRBV11-2 | ASSLADTQY
TRBJ1-4 | TRBV15 | ATSRLTRGKLF
TRBJ1-2 | TRBV10-3 | AIYPQGALGGYT
TRBJ2-7 | TRBV19 | ASRAPGGRSYEQY
TRBJ1-1 | TRBV11-2 | ASSKGARVNTEAF
TRBJ2-1 | TRBV19 | ASSIARGGTGIVNEQF
TRBJ2-7 | TRBV19 | ASSPGGFSSYEQY
TRBJ1-5 | TRBV7-2 | ASSLWASQPQH
TRBJ2-7 | TRBV5-1 | ASSKGGQGAHEQY
TRBJ2-1 | TRBV5-1 | ASSPRTAGPNEQF
TRBJ2-1 | TRBV30 | AWSLLAGGVISYNEQF
TRBJ2-4 | TRBV2 | ASSNSGVKNIQY
TRBJ1-2 | TRBV14 | ASSQTQGARQGYT
TRBJ2-1 | TRBV5-1 | ASSLGREGNEQF
TRBJ2-7 | TRBV28 | ASSLVQGLTRNEQY
TRBJ1-3 | TRBV4-3 | ASSHPGTAGSGNTIY
TRBJ1-2 | TRBV27 | ASSSPYRAGYT